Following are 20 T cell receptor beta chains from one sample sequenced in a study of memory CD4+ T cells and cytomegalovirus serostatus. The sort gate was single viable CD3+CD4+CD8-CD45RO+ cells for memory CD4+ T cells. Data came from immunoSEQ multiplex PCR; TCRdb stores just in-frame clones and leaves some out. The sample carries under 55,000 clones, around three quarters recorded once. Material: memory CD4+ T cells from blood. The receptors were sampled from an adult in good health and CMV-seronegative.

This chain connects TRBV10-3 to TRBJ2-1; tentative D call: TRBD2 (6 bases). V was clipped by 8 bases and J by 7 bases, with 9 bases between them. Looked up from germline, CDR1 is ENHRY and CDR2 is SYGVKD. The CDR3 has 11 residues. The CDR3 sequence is CAIGGGNEQFF. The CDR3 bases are TGTGCCATCGGCGGAGGGAATGAGCAGTTCTTC.

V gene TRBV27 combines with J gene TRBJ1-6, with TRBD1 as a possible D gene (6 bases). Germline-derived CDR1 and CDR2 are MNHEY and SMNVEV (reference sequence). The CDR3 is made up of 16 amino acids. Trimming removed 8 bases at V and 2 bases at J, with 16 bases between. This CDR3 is CASGTGRETYNSPLHF. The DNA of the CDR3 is TGTGCCAGCGGAACAGGGCGGGAGACCTATAATTCACCCCTCCACTTT.

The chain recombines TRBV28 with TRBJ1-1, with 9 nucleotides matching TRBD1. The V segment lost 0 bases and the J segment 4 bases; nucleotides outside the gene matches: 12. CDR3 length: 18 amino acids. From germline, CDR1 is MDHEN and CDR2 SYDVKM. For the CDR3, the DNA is TGTGCCAGCAGTTTATGGGCCCATCGACGACAGGGGGGCACTGAAGCTTTCTTT. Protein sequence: CASSLWAHRRQGGTEAFF.

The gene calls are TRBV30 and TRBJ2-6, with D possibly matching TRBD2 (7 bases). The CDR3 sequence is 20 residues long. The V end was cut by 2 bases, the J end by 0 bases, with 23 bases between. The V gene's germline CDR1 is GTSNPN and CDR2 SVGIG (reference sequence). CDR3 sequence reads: CAWSTWEGGKTYSGANVLTF. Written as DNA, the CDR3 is TGTGCCTGGAGTACCTGGGAGGGGGGGAAAACGTACTCTGGGGCCAACGTCCTGACTTTC.

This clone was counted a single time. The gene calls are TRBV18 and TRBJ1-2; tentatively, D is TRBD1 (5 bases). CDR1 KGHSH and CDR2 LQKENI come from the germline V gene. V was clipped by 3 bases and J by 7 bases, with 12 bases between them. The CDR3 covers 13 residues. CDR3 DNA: TGTGCCAGCTCACCGGGCAGGGTATCTGGCTACACCTTC. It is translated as CASSPGRVSGYTF.

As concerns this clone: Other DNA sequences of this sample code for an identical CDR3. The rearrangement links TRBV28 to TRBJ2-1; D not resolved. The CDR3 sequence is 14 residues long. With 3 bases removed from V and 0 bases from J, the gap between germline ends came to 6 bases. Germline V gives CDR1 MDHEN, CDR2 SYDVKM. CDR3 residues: CASSFRSSYNEQFF. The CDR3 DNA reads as TGTGCCAGCAGTTTCAGGAGCTCCTACAATGAGCAGTTCTTC.

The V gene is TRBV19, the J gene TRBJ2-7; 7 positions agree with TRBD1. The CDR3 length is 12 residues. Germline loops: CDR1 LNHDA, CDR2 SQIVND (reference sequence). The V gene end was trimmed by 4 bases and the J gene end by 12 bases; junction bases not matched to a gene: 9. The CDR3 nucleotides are TGTGCCAGTAGTAGTAAACAGGGGTCCCCGTACTTC. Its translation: CASSSKQGSPYF.

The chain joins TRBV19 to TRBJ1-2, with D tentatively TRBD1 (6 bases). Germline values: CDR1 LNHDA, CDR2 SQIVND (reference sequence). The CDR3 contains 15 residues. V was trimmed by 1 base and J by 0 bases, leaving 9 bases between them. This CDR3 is CASSIVTGTNYGYTF. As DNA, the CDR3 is TGTGCCAGTAGTATAGTAACAGGGACTAACTATGGCTACACCTTC.

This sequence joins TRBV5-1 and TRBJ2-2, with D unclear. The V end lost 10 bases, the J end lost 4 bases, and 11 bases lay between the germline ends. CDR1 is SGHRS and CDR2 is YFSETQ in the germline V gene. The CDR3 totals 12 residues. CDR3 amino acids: CASRLGTGELFF. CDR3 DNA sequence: TGCGCCTCCAGGTTAGGCACCGGGGAGCTGTTTTTT.

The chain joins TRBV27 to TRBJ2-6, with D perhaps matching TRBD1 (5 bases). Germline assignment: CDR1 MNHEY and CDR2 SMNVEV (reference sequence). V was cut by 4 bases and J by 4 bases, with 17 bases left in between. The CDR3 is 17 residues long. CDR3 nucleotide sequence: TGTGCCAGCAGTTGGCGAGCAGGGTCGGTCGGGGCCAACGTCCTGACTTTC. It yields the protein CASSWRAGSVGANVLTF.

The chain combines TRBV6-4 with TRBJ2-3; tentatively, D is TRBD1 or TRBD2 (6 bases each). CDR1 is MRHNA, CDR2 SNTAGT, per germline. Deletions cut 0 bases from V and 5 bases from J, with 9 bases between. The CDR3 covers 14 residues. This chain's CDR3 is CASSDSGGRDTQYF. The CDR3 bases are TGTGCCAGCAGTGACTCTGGGGGGCGAGATACGCAGTATTTT.

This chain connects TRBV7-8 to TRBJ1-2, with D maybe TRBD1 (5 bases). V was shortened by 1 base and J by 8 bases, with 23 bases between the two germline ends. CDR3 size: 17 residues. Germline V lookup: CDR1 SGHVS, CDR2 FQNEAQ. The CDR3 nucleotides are TGTGCCAGCAGCTTAGAGGTCTGGGGGACCCGAGAACGGGGCTACACCTTC. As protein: CASSLEVWGTRERGYTF.

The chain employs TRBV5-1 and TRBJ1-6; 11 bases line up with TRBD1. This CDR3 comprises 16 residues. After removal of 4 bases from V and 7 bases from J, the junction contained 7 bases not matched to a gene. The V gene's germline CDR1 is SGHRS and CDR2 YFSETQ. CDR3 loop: CASSRTRTGGNSPLHF. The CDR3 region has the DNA TGCGCCAGCAGCCGAACGAGGACAGGGGGCAATTCACCCCTCCACTTT. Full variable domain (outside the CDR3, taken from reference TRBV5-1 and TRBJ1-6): KAGVTQTPRYLIKTRGQQVTLSCSPISGHRSVSWYQQTPGQGLQFLFEYFSETQRNKGNFPGRFSGRQFSNSRSEMNVSTLELGDSALYLCASSRTRTGGNSPLHFGNGTRLTVT.

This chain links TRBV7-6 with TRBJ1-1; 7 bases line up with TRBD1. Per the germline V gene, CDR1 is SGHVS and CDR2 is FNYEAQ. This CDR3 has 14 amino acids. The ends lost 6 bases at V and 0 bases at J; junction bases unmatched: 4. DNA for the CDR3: TGTGCCAGCAGGGCGACAGGGATGAACACTGAAGCTTTCTTT. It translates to CASRATGMNTEAFF. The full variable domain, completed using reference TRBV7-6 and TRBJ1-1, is GAGVSQSPRYKVTKRGQDVALRCDPISGHVSLYWYRQALGQGPEFLTYFNYEAQQDKSGLPNDRFSAERPEGSISTLTIQRTEQRDSAMYRCASRATGMNTEAFFGQGTRLTVV.

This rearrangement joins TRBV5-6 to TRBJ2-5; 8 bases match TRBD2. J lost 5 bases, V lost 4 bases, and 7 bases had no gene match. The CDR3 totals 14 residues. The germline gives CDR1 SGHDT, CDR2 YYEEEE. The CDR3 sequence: CASSHRGGGETQYF. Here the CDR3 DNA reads TGTGCCAGCAGCCACCGGGGGGGCGGTGAGACCCAGTACTTC.

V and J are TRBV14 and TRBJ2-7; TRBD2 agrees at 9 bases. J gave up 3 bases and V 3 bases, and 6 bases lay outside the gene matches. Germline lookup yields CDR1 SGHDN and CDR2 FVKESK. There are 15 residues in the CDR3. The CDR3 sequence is CASSHLLAGNYEQYF. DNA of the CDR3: TGTGCCAGCAGCCACCTGCTAGCGGGGAACTACGAGCAGTACTTC.

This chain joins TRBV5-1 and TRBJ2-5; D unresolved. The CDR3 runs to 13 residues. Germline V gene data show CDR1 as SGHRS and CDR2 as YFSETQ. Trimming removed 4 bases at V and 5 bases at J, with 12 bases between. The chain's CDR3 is CASSLKAAETQYF. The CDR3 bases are TGCGCCAGCAGCCTCAAAGCTGCTGAGACCCAGTACTTC.

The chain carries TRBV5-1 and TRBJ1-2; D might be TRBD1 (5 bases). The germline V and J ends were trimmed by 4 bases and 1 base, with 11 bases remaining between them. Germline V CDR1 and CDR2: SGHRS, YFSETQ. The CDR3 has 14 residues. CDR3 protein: CASSPGHLNYGYTF. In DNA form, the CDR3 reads TGCGCCAGCAGCCCGGGGCATCTTAACTATGGCTACACCTTC.

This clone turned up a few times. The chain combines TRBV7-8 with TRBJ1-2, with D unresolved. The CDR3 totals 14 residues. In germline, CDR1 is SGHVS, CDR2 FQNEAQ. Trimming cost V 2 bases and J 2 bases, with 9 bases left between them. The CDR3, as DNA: TGTGCCAGCAGCTTATCGGGCGGAAACTATGGCTACACCTTC. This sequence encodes CASSLSGGNYGYTF.

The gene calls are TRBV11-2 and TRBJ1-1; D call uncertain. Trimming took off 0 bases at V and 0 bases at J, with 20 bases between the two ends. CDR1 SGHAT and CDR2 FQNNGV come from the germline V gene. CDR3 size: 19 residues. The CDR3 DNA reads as TGTGCCAGCAGCTTAGAGGGGTCATTTGGAGGTGTGATGAACACTGAAGCTTTCTTT. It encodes CASSLEGSFGGVMNTEAFF.